These 14 T cell receptor beta chains were all obtained from the same sample, sequenced in a study of cytomegalovirus exposure and HLA in healthy donors. Libraries were prepared by immunoSEQ multiplex PCR; TCRdb keeps only in-frame clonotypes and omits some of them. The data contain some 120,000 clones, 89% of them singletons. Sequencing input: PBMCs. These receptor sequences come from a woman aged 18 to 35 in good health and CMV-seronegative.

The genes are TRBV7-2 and TRBJ1-1; D gene uncertain. Per the germline V gene, CDR1 is SGHTA and CDR2 is FQGNSA. The CDR3 runs 17 residues. V was cut by 0 bases and J by 6 bases, with 20 bases left in between. The CDR3 nucleotides read TGTGCCAGCAGCTTAGCGTCGGGGTCTTGGCGAGACGCTGAAGCTTTCTTT. Its translation is CASSLASGSWRDAEAFF. Complete variable domain (other parts from reference TRBV7-2 and TRBJ1-1): GAGVSQSPSNKVTEKGKDVELRCDPISGHTALYWYRQSLGQGLEFLIYFQGNSAPDKSGLPSDRFSAERTGGSVSTLTIQRTQQEDSAVYLCASSLASGSWRDAEAFFGQGTRLTVV.

The count of this clone is one. This chain connects TRBV6-5 to TRBJ1-5; D uncertain. The germline gives CDR1 MNHEY, CDR2 SVGAGI. Deletions cut 4 bases from V and 2 bases from J, with 12 bases between. The CDR3 length is 15 residues. The CDR3 reads CASSLTGRGNQPQHF. The CDR3 nucleotides read TGTGCCAGCAGTTTAACGGGGAGGGGCAATCAGCCCCAGCATTTT.

The chain employs TRBV4-2 and TRBJ2-1; 13 nucleotides line up with TRBD2. The V gene end was trimmed by 0 bases and the J gene end by 8 bases; junction bases not matched to a gene: 1. The CDR3 totals 15 residues. Germline lookup yields CDR1 LGHNA and CDR2 YNFKEQ. As DNA, the CDR3 is TGTGCCAGCAGCCAAGAACTAGCGGGGGGGCATGAGCAGTTCTTC. Its translation: CASSQELAGGHEQFF.

The V call is TRBV21-1, the J call TRBJ2-1; no DNA check was done on the table's D call, TRBD1. TRBV21-1 is shown as a pseudogene. There are 23 residues in the CDR3. The CDR3 is CASSKGPVSRGRVRRVTYNEQFF. CDR3 bases: TGTGCCAGCAGCAAAGGGCCGGTTTCGAGGGGGCGGGTTAGGCGGGTAACCTACAATGAGCAGTTCTTC.

This clone occurred once. The chain employs TRBV5-6 and TRBJ2-5; 10 bases are a match to TRBD1. The V gene's germline CDR1 is SGHDT and CDR2 YYEEEE. The CDR3 spans 15 residues. After removal of 3 bases from V and 1 base from J, the junction contained 3 bases not matched to a gene. As DNA, the CDR3 is TGTGCCAGCAGCTCAGACAGGGGGCTCCAAGAGACCCAGTACTTC. It translates to CASSSDRGLQETQYF.

The J gene is TRBJ2-5, the V gene TRBV5-6; 7 positions agree with TRBD2. V lost 5 bases, J lost 5 bases, and 3 bases stayed unmatched. Germline V gene sequence: CDR1 SGHDT, CDR2 YYEEEE. The CDR3 sequence is 12 residues long. CDR3 sequence (DNA): TGTGCCAGCAGGAGGCGGGGGGAGACCCAGTACTTC. It is translated as CASRRRGETQYF.

The chain recombines TRBV19 with TRBJ2-2; D is perhaps TRBD2 (6 bases). The V end lost 7 bases, the J end lost 3 bases, and 15 bases lay between the germline ends. Germline V CDR1 and CDR2: LNHDA, SQIVND (reference sequence). The CDR3 runs 15 residues. In DNA form, the CDR3 reads TGTGCCAGTAACCCCTACGGGAGAGACACCGGGGAGCTGTTTTTT. Its protein is CASNPYGRDTGELFF.

J is TRBJ1-5 and V is TRBV19, with 7 nucleotides matching TRBD1. Losses at the gene ends were 4 bases for V and 2 bases for J; bases not matched to a gene: 14. Per germline, CDR1 LNHDA and CDR2 SQIVND (reference sequence). This CDR3 region has 18 residues. For the CDR3, the DNA is TGTGCCAGTAGTAGAGGTTGGGACAGCTTGGCGGGCAATCAGCCCCAGCATTTT. This codes for CASSRGWDSLAGNQPQHF.

This clone was recorded only once. CDR3 sequence (DNA): TGTGCCAGTAGTACCCGGGGGGCCAACACCGGGGAGCTGTTTTTT. As protein: CASSTRGANTGELFF. V usage is TRBV19 and J usage is TRBJ2-2; tentatively, D is TRBD2 (7 bases). Germline V gives CDR1 LNHDA, CDR2 SQIVND (reference sequence). The CDR3 length is 15 residues. Trimming stripped 4 bases from V and 2 bases from J, with 11 bases between. The variable domain in full, with the rest retrieved from reference TRBV19 and TRBJ2-2, is DGGITQSPKYLFRKEGQNVTLSCEQNLNHDAMYWYRQDPGQGLRLIYYSQIVNDFQKGDIAEGYSVSREKKESFPLTVTSAQKNPTAFYLCASSTRGANTGELFFGEGSRLTVL.

The chain uses TRBV28 and TRBJ1-5, with 9 nucleotides matching TRBD1. Trimming at V came to 8 bases and at J to 4 bases, leaving 15 bases not matched to a gene. The CDR3 totals 17 residues. Germline loops: CDR1 MDHEN, CDR2 SYDVKM. In nucleotides, the CDR3 is TGTGCCAGCGGTGGCGGGACAGGGATGGGTGGAAATCAGCCCCAGCATTTT. This encodes CASGGGTGMGGNQPQHF.

The rearrangement links TRBV11-1 to TRBJ1-1, with 9 bases identical to TRBD1. The trim removed 5 bases at V and 8 bases at J, leaving 12 bases unmatched. This CDR3 has 15 amino acids. Germline V gene lookup returns CDR1 SGHAT and CDR2 FQDESV (reference sequence). The CDR3 coding sequence is TGTGCCAGCAGCCCGACACATATGGGACAGGGAGAAGCTTTCTTT. It is translated as CASSPTHMGQGEAFF.

The chain has TRBV5-1 and TRBJ2-2, with a tentative D call TRBD2 (5 bases). Germline CDR1 SGHRS, CDR2 YFSETQ. This CDR3 is 16 amino acids long. The germline V and J ends were trimmed by 4 bases and 4 bases, with 17 bases remaining between them. The CDR3 DNA follows: TGCGCCAGCAGCCTGGGTTTGGGAGTGGGCACCGGGGAGCTGTTTTTT. It yields the protein CASSLGLGVGTGELFF.

In DNA form, the CDR3 reads TGTGCCAGCAGCTCCGCTTGGCTTGAGGGCCGAGAGACCCAGTACTTC. It yields the protein CASSSAWLEGRETQYF. This chain connects TRBV7-2 to TRBJ2-5; the D gene is possibly TRBD2 (5 bases). Germline V gene data show CDR1 as SGHTA and CDR2 as FQGNSA. V was cut by 4 bases and J by 4 bases, with 19 bases left in between. The CDR3 length is 16 residues. Full variable domain (outside the CDR3, taken from reference TRBV7-2 and TRBJ2-5): GAGVSQSPSNKVTEKGKDVELRCDPISGHTALYWYRQSLGQGLEFLIYFQGNSAPDKSGLPSDRFSAERTGGSVSTLTIQRTQQEDSAVYLCASSSAWLEGRETQYFGPGTRLLVL.

This clone was counted a single time. The chain couples TRBV5-6 to TRBJ1-5; no reliable D call. The CDR3 sequence is 14 residues long. Germline V gene data show CDR1 as SGHDT and CDR2 as YYEEEE. With 3 bases removed from V and 6 bases from J, the gap between germline ends came to 13 bases. The chain's CDR3 is CASSYSTGVQPQHF. In DNA form, the CDR3 reads TGTGCCAGCAGCTACTCCACCGGGGTTCAGCCCCAGCATTTT.